The sequence of this T cell receptor beta chain was determined in a study of control samples from healthy donors and cancer patients. The V end was cut by 5 bases, the J end by 5 bases, with 7 bases between. Germline lookup yields CDR1 LGHDT and CDR2 YNNKEL (reference sequence). The CDR3 has 12 residues. The table came from immunoSEQ multiplex PCR; TCRdb's copy has only in-frame clones and leaves some out. The repertoire holds tens of thousands of clones, around four fifths seen once, with approximately 19% in the top ten. Source material: blood. This chain joins TRBV3-1 (or the pseudogene TRBV3-2) and TRBJ2-1; D remains unclear. This TCR was recovered from a man in his thirties or forties in good health. The CDR3 DNA sequence: TGTGCCAGCAGCTATCTAAACAATGAGCAGTTCTTC. Amino acid sequence: CASSYLNNEQFF.